Below, 9 T cell receptor beta chains from the same sample are listed, as sequenced in a study of blood T cells in healthy people across ages. Then a second PCR, running roughly 7 to 11 cycles, was carried out with a sample-barcoded 5' primer and a J-beta primer mix. TCRdb called the 5' RACE reads again in MiXCR, with one record for every CDR3 protein. The sample contains 800,000 to 1,000,000 distinct CDR3 sequences, under 50% of which appear only once. The sequenced sample consisted of blood. The receptors were gathered from a man aged 25 to 45 in good health.

The chain carries TRBV27 and TRBJ1-2, with 9 nucleotides matching TRBD1. There are 15 residues in the CDR3. After removal of 6 bases from V and 4 bases from J, the junction contained 9 bases not matched to a gene. CDR1 and CDR2 (germline): MNHEY, SMNVEV (reference sequence). The CDR3: CASSRDRGGSYGYTF. The CDR3 DNA is TGTGCCAGCAGCCGAGACAGGGGGGGATCCTATGGCTACACCTTC.

The chain carries TRBV6-5 and TRBJ1-5; 9 nucleotides align to TRBD1. The CDR3 sequence is 16 residues long. The germline CDR1 and CDR2 sequences are MNHEY and SVGAGI. Losses at the gene ends were 7 bases for V and 5 bases for J; bases not matched to a gene: 12. The CDR3 bases are TGTGCCAGCAAAGAGAATCCGGGACAGGGCTATCAGCCCCAGCATTTT. Protein product: CASKENPGQGYQPQHF.

A few counts support this clonotype. CDR3 DNA: TGTGCCCCCGGGAGGACGCTCCCCTACGAGCAGTACTTC. Translated: CAPGRTLPYEQYF. The chain carries TRBV6-5 and TRBJ2-7; 7 positions agree with TRBD2. CDR1 MNHEY and CDR2 SVGAGI come from the germline V gene. This CDR3 region has 13 residues. Trimming removed 11 bases from V and 2 bases from J; junction bases left unmatched: 9.

This clonotype was counted between two and nine times. This chain joins TRBV7-2 and TRBJ2-7; 13 nucleotides match TRBD2. The ends lost 5 bases at V and 4 bases at J; junction bases unmatched: 8. CDR1 SGHTA and CDR2 FQGNSA come from the germline V gene. This CDR3 comprises 16 residues. The CDR3 DNA reads as TGTGCCAGCAGCCCGAAACTAGCGGGGGGGCGTTACGAGCAGTACTTC. Translation gives CASSPKLAGGRYEQYF.

This sequence joins TRBV7-6 and TRBJ2-1; TRBD1 is a possible D gene (6 bases). V lost 0 bases and J 2 bases, leaving 8 bases between the germline ends. Per the germline V gene, CDR1 is SGHVS and CDR2 is FNYEAQ. The CDR3 consists of 15 residues. In nucleotides, the CDR3 is TGTGCCAGCAGCTTAGCCTACAGGGCCTACAATGAGCAGTTCTTC. Protein sequence: CASSLAYRAYNEQFF.

The table lists this clonotype with a few counts. The rearrangement uses TRBV27 and TRBJ2-1; D gene uncertain. There are 13 residues in the CDR3. The germline gives CDR1 MNHEY, CDR2 SMNVEV (reference sequence). The ends were cut back, 6 bases at V and 9 bases at J, with 15 bases in the middle. Here the CDR3 DNA reads TGTGCCAGCAGAGTGGAGTACAATTTTGAGCAGTTCTTC. This translates into CASRVEYNFEQFF.

This clonotype was detected ten times or more. The J gene is TRBJ2-2, the V gene TRBV25-1; D may be TRBD1 (7 bases). Trimming left V 6 bases short and J 5 bases short, with 16 bases between. CDR1 and CDR2 from the germline V gene are MGHDK and SYGVNS. CDR3 size: 15 residues. The CDR3 is CASSLQGGLTGELFF. CDR3 nucleotide sequence: TGTGCCAGCAGCCTGCAGGGGGGTTTAACCGGGGAGCTGTTTTTT.

The chain links TRBV27 to TRBJ2-2, with unresolved D. Germline V gene sequence: CDR1 MNHEY, CDR2 SMNVEV (reference sequence). The V gene lost 8 bases and the J gene lost 3 bases, with 19 bases spanning the gap. The CDR3 contains 16 residues. The CDR3 bases are TGTGCCAGCGCCGAGTTCGTACAGCTTTACACCGGGGAGCTGTTTTTT. As protein: CASAEFVQLYTGELFF.

J is TRBJ2-5 and V is TRBV4-1, with D perhaps matching TRBD1 (6 bases). The tail of the sequence fits TRBJ2-7 better, so the J call may be wrong. Germline loops: CDR1 MGHRA, CDR2 YSYEKL. The CDR3 totals 15 residues. CDR3 DNA: TGCGCCAGCAGCCAAGAAAGGTCGAGGGGGTACGAGCAGTACTTC. The encoded protein is CASSQERSRGYEQYF.